Ten or more counts support the clone carrying this T cell receptor (beta chain). Its cognate antigen is unknown. This specimen belongs to a study of spatial heterogeneity in lung cancer. Study outcomes and limitations: Mutation tallies in tumors tracked expanded intratumoral alpha and beta TCR counts.

The CDR3 has 12 amino acids. Germline assignment: CDR1 SGHTA and CDR2 FQGNSA. V lost 4 bases, J lost 10 bases, and 12 bases lay in between. The time point: sample taken at primary tumor resection. Without sorting, whole RNA was sequenced from tumor, nontumor lung or frozen PBMC. TCRdb reprocessed the 5' RACE reads via MiXCR and lists one record per CDR3 protein. Of about 27,000 distinct CDR3 sequences listed, approximately 6.9% are singletons. V is TRBV7-2 and J is TRBJ2-3; TRBD2 might be the D (5 bases). This TCR derives from a male donor with early-stage non-small cell lung cancer. Sample: lung tumor tissue, taken at surgery. In DNA form, the CDR3 reads TGTGCCAGCAGCTATCCGTTGAGGGCGCAGTATTTT. Encoded protein: CASSYPLRAQYF.